This T cell receptor (beta chain) was recorded in a study of blood T cell repertoires in COVID-19. Original processing methods: Scientists estimated how many nucleated cells there were by amplifying reference gene primers. The repertoire was sequenced with immunoSEQ multiplex PCR; TCRdb's copy has only in-frame clones and lacks some. For V, J and clone size, that table is used; D and trimming come from the DNA. The data contain about 98,000 clones, more than 75% of them seen just once; the ten biggest clones take up approximately 10%. The V gene lost 3 bases and the J gene lost 4 bases, with 15 bases spanning the gap. The CDR3 sequence is 15 residues long. The germline V gene has CDR1 LNHDA and CDR2 SQIVND (reference sequence).

Input material: peripheral blood. The rearrangement links TRBV19 to TRBJ1-2; no reliable D call. The source of this sequence is a man in his fifties with acute or convalescent COVID-19. CDR3 nucleotides: TGTGCCAGTAGTATGGTTGCGGGGAAAGGCTATGGCTACACCTTC. Translation: CASSMVAGKGYGYTF.